This TCR beta chain was sequenced in a study of early stage breast cancer tumors. For the study at large: Of roughly 17 invasive breast tumors, twelve were hormone receptor-positive, HER2-negative.

Only in-frame clones appear in the TCRdb table, and some are missing; sequencing was by immunoSEQ multiplex PCR. The sample has tens of thousands of clones; over 75% are singletons. V dropped 8 bases and J dropped 0; count of bases not matched to a gene: 11. CDR3 size: 17 residues. CDR1 and CDR2 (germline): SEHNR, FQNEAQ (reference sequence). The chain uses TRBV7-9 and TRBJ1-5, with 9 bases fitting TRBD1. The source is a person aged 35-55 years with breast cancer. Sequencing was carried out using blood. CDR3 protein: CASGAGTGFYSNQPQHF. The CDR3 DNA is TGTGCCAGCGGGGCCGGGACAGGGTTCTATAGCAATCAGCCCCAGCATTTT.